This entry concerns a single T cell receptor beta chain. Per the original methods: From reference gene primer amplification, estimates of nucleated cell counts were derived. Clones were read by immunoSEQ multiplex PCR, and TCRdb kept only the in-frame ones, dropping some. V, J and clone size derive from that table, while D and trimming were established from the DNA sequence. Seen here are over 50,000 clones, approximately 81% observed once, and the top ten hold less than 4.5%. These data originate in a study of blood T cell repertoires in COVID-19. The wider study: Samples of COVID-19 (acute and convalescent) were obtained from the United States, Italy and Spain.

The CDR3 has 15 residues. V dropped 4 bases and J dropped 2; count of bases not matched to a gene: 5. Germline CDR1 SGDLS, CDR2 YYNGEE. Participants spanned ages about 18 to 95 years and resided in about 24 US areas. Participant-reported clinical history was the basis for cohort assignment. The chain is built from TRBV9 and TRBJ1-4, with 7 positions matching TRBD1. Sequencing used PBMCs or T cells enriched from blood (not recorded which). The receptor was derived from a woman aged 40 to 55 with acute COVID-19. The CDR3, as DNA: TGTGCCAGCAGCTCGGAGGGGGCGACTAATGAAAAACTGTTTTTT. As protein: CASSSEGATNEKLFF. Variable domain in full (rest from reference TRBV9 and TRBJ1-4): DSGVTQTPKHLITATGQRVTLRCSPRSGDLSVYWYQQSLDQGLQFLIQYYNGEERAKGNILERFSAQQFPDLHSELNLSSLELGDSALYFCASSSEGATNEKLFFGSGTQLSVL.